This T cell receptor (beta chain) was retrieved from a study of T cells in localized non-small cell lung cancer (dated by TCRdb to 2018 to 2020). Turning to the overall study: The study analyzed T cell repertoires of hundreds of early-stage NSCLC patients, comparing tumors and uninvolved tumor-adjacent lungs. The cohort was made up of some 240 treatment-naive NSCLC patients whose localized lung tumors had been resected. The mean age of the NSCLC patients was roughly 63 years, with 130 or so men and around 100 women.

At diagnosis, peripheral blood, uninvolved tumor-adjacent lung and tumor were collected and were preserved as a mix of fresh-frozen and FFPE material. For TCR repertoire profiling, blood samples were analyzed as peripheral blood mononuclear cells. About this clone: Its antigen is not yet known. No much larger clonotype is one base removed from it; base qualities were not supplied.

Here is what the overall study found, with its caveats: Of the top 100 tumor clones, a median of roughly 56 were detected in paired uninvolved adjacent lung; under 35 were also among that lung's top 100. Uninvolved tumor-adjacent lung showed the highest T cell clonality, higher than tumor, which suggests more focused antigenic responses in the adjacent lung. Higher T cell density in blood was associated with longer overall survival, whereas higher clonality in adjacent lung was associated with shorter survival. Since the design was exploratory, TCR variables were selected using unadjusted p-values with no false-discovery rate correction. Multi-region tumor sequencing was not performed, so intratumor heterogeneity could not be excluded.

Its CDR3 holds 13 amino acids, cysteine through phenylalanine. The read is trimmed to its CDR3 DNA, 39 bases read in frame from base 1. V gives up 2 bases and J gives up 6 bases, and the segment between their germline ends measures 8 bases. Per the germline V gene (reference sequence), LNHDA is the CDR1 and SQIVND is the CDR2. The immunoSEQ Assay was used to sequence TCR beta CDR3 regions from DNA. In the authors' own workflow: T cell density was computed as TCR beta template counts normalized to usable DNA estimated by amplifying housekeeping genes. The preseqR package was used to estimate richness by extrapolating to 400,000 templates for PBMC samples and to 120,000 templates for tissue samples. Clonality was calculated as one minus Pielou's evenness. To identify tissue-enriched TCRs, differential abundance testing was run on productive amino-acid clonotypes with a minimum total count of 5 and an alpha of 0.1. The Jaccard Index and the Morisita Overlap Index were used to quantify repertoire overlap between compartments. GLIPH grouped TCR beta CDR3s together with public tetramer-defined viral CDR3s, and a viral motif had to include at least three viral sequences and also show V-gene enrichment. TCRdb took over this immuneACCESS table, retaining in-frame rearrangements with V and J assigned. Such tables are incomplete; in checked studies, under half of the missing clones stem from an unresolved V gene, and the remainder is unexplained. V and J calls and clone size come straight from that table; D and trimming were deduced from the DNA. This sample comprises around 35,000 clones, 90% to 95% of them detected only once. Roughly 7.9% of the sample is held by the ten biggest clonotypes.

The V and J genes are TRBV19 and TRBJ2-1; confidence is insufficient to name the D gene. The TCR originated in a female donor aged 60 or older with stage I lung adenocarcinoma. The sequences come from peripheral blood, collected before any cancer treatment. This receptor has the CDR3 CASSILGSNEQFF. The DNA reads TGTGCCAGTAGTATACTGGGTTCCAATGAGCAGTTCTTC. With all but the CDR3 taken from the reference TRBV19 and TRBJ2-1 genes, the full variable domain is: DGGITQSPKYLFRKEGQNVTLSCEQNLNHDAMYWYRQDPGQGLRLIYYSQIVNDFQKGDIAEGYSVSREKKESFPLTVTSAQKNPTAFYLCASSILGSNEQFFGPGTRLTVL.